This T cell receptor beta chain was obtained from a study of blood T cell repertoires in COVID-19. Germline loops: CDR1 SGHRS, CDR2 YFSETQ. V dropped 5 bases and J dropped 3; count of bases not matched to a gene: 8. The CDR3 totals 14 residues. Sequencing used immunoSEQ multiplex PCR; TCRdb keeps in-frame clones, though not all of them. Altogether under 250,000 clones are present, 89% being singletons, with the ten largest covering more than 5.5%. The source material was peripheral blood. The V gene is TRBV5-1, the J gene TRBJ2-7, with TRBD2 identical over 7 bases. The source of this sequence is a man aged 60 to 75 who had recovered from COVID-19. The CDR3 here is CASRPGGTFYEQYF. Written as DNA, the CDR3 is TGCGCCAGCAGACCGGGGGGTACCTTCTACGAGCAGTACTTC.